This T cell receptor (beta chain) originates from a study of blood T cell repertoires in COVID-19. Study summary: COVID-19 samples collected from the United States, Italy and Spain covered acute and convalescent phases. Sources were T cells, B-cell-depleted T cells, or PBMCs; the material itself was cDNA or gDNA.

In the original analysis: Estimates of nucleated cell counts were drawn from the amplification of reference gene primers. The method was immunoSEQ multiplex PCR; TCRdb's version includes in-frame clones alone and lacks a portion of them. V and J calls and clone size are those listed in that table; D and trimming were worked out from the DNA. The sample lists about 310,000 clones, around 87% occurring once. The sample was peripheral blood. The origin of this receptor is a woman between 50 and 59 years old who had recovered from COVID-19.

CDR3 nucleotide sequence: TGTGCCTGGAGTACTGGACTAAGAGGCCCAGAGACCCAGTACTTC. Amino acids: CAWSTGLRGPETQYF. The chain joins TRBV30 to TRBJ2-5; D perhaps matches TRBD2 (6 bases). This CDR3 has 15 residues. V shed 2 bases and J shed 4 bases, with 17 bases lying between them. CDR1 and CDR2 from the germline V gene are GTSNPN and SVGIG (reference sequence).